These 16 T cell receptor beta chains came from one sample sequenced in a study of shared clonotypes between healthy human individuals. The method was immunoSEQ multiplex PCR; TCRdb's version includes in-frame clones alone and lacks a portion of them. The table includes roughly 2,500,000 clones, under 95% detected once. The material sequenced was naive CD4+ T cells from PBMCs. Stated subset: CD45RA+ positively selected. These receptor sequences come from a man aged 18 to 29 in good health. Some clones in this sample may be carry-over from other donors' samples.

This chain links TRBV28 with TRBJ2-1; a possible D gene is TRBD1 (6 bases). Trimming cost V 3 bases and J 9 bases, with 15 bases left between them. CDR1 is MDHEN and CDR2 is SYDVKM in the germline V gene. CDR3 length: 14 amino acids. The CDR3 nucleotides are TGTGCCAGCAGTTTCCGGGTTATGACAGGTGAGCAGTTCTTC. It yields the protein CASSFRVMTGEQFF.

This rearrangement joins TRBV6-1 to TRBJ1-1; D may be TRBD1 (5 bases). Between the trimmed V and J ends, which lost 5 bases and 4 bases, there was a span of 11 bases. The CDR3 contains 13 residues. The germline gives CDR1 MNHNS, CDR2 SASEGT. The CDR3 nucleotides are TGTGCCAGCAGTACTCAGGGTGGCACTGAAGCTTTCTTT. The encoded protein is CASSTQGGTEAFF.

V is TRBV7-8 and J is TRBJ2-5; a possible D gene is TRBD2 (6 bases). Deletions cut 7 bases from V and 3 bases from J, with 18 bases between. The CDR3 totals 15 residues. Looked up from germline, CDR1 is SGHVS and CDR2 is FQNEAQ. This CDR3 is CASTKNPGAKETQYF. DNA for the CDR3: TGTGCCAGCACCAAAAACCCGGGAGCTAAAGAGACCCAGTACTTC.

CDR3 nucleotide sequence: TGTGCCAGCAGCTTGAACCTCTACGAGCAGTACTTC. It encodes CASSLNLYEQYF. The chain employs TRBV5-4 and TRBJ2-7; D gene uncertain. Trimming removed 1 base at V and 3 bases at J, with 5 bases between. The CDR3 loop spans 12 amino acids. The germline gives CDR1 SGHNT, CDR2 YYREEE (reference sequence).

The V call is TRBV6-5, the J call TRBJ2-5, with D hard to call. Germline V gene data show CDR1 as MNHEY and CDR2 as SVGAGI. This CDR3 has 13 residues. V lost 3 bases to trimming and J lost 5 bases, with 10 bases between them. CDR3 nucleotides: TGTGCCAGCAGTTATTACGGGTTTGAGACCCAGTACTTC. Translation: CASSYYGFETQYF.

V gene TRBV27 combines with J gene TRBJ1-1; D gene uncertain. This CDR3 region has 13 residues. The ends were cut back, 3 bases at V and 11 bases at J, with 16 bases in the middle. In germline, CDR1 is MNHEY, CDR2 SMNVEV (reference sequence). DNA for the CDR3: TGTGCCAGCAGTTTCCGGACCCGGAATGAGGCTTTCTTT. It translates to CASSFRTRNEAFF.

This clone was seen just once. The chain carries TRBV5-4 and TRBJ2-7; 7 bases fit TRBD2. Per the germline V gene, CDR1 is SGHNT and CDR2 is YYREEE (reference sequence). V lost 2 bases and J lost 4; bases outside the gene matches: 9. The CDR3 spans 15 residues. CDR3 region: CASSFGEGRAYEQYF. Here the CDR3 DNA reads TGTGCCAGCAGCTTTGGAGAGGGGAGGGCTTACGAGCAGTACTTC.

The rearrangement links TRBV28 to TRBJ2-3, with 8 positions matching TRBD2. Germline trimming cut 5 bases from V and 2 bases from J; bases unmatched to any gene: 3. This CDR3 is 14 amino acids long. CDR1 and CDR2 from the germline V gene are MDHEN and SYDVKM. The CDR3 DNA sequence: TGTGCCAGCAGTCCGACTAGCGTCACAGATACGCAGTATTTT. Protein product: CASSPTSVTDTQYF.

The J gene is TRBJ2-7, the V gene TRBV2, with 13 bases lining up with TRBD2. The trim removed 9 bases at V and 4 bases at J, leaving 6 bases unmatched. Germline CDR1 and CDR2: SNHLY and FYNNEI. This CDR3 has 14 amino acids. Here the CDR3 DNA reads TGTGCCAGGCACCTACTAGCGGGAGGGTACGAGCAGTACTTC. This translates into CARHLLAGGYEQYF.

This clone was seen once. The chain recombines TRBV7-8 with TRBJ2-7, with D possibly TRBD2 on 6 matching bases. V lost 0 bases and J 4 bases, leaving 13 bases between the germline ends. In germline, CDR1 is SGHVS, CDR2 FQNEAQ. The CDR3 runs to 15 residues. CDR3 residues: CASSLAPRGMYEQYF. DNA of the CDR3: TGTGCCAGCAGCTTAGCGCCCCGGGGGATGTACGAGCAGTACTTC.

This clone was seen a single time. The chain carries TRBV6-1 and TRBJ1-1, with D unclear. Germline CDR1 MNHNS, CDR2 SASEGT. This CDR3 contains 13 residues. The V and J ends lost 8 bases and 7 bases respectively, with 17 bases between them. The CDR3 sequence is CASGSPFSLEAFF. DNA of the CDR3: TGTGCCAGCGGTTCCCCCTTTTCCCTTGAAGCTTTCTTT.

The chain uses TRBV7-2 and TRBJ2-1; D is uncertain. Per the germline V gene, CDR1 is SGHTA and CDR2 is FQGNSA. CDR3 length: 18 residues. V lost 1 base and J lost 4, with 20 bases in between. The CDR3 sequence: CASSLESLRVPIYNEQFF. In nucleotides, the CDR3 is TGTGCCAGCAGCTTAGAATCTCTACGAGTGCCGATTTACAATGAGCAGTTCTTC.

This chain joins TRBV5-4 and TRBJ2-2; D call uncertain. V was pared by 4 bases and J by 3 bases, with 19 bases between. Germline CDR1 is SGHNT and CDR2 is YYREEE (reference sequence). This CDR3 is 17 amino acids long. CDR3 amino acids: CASSQPGLWVDTGELFF. The DNA for the CDR3 is TGTGCCAGCAGCCAACCGGGCCTATGGGTTGACACCGGGGAGCTGTTTTTT.

The chain combines TRBV28 with TRBJ1-1, with TRBD1 as a possible D gene (6 bases). The CDR3 runs to 13 residues. Germline-derived CDR1 and CDR2 are MDHEN and SYDVKM. V was pared by 5 bases and J by 7 bases, with 14 bases between. CDR3 bases: TGTGCCAGCAGTCTTGCAATGACAGGTGAAGCTTTCTTT. Its protein is CASSLAMTGEAFF.

This chain joins TRBV4-3 and TRBJ2-1, with TRBD2 as a possible D gene (5 bases). The V end lost 0 bases, the J end lost 7 bases, and 19 bases lay between the germline ends. The germline CDR1 and CDR2 sequences are LGHNA and YSLEER. This CDR3 is 17 amino acids long. The CDR3 loop reads CASSQERQAAQINEQFF. The CDR3 DNA reads TGCGCCAGCAGCCAAGAACGACAAGCGGCCCAAATTAATGAGCAGTTCTTC.

V and J are TRBV18 and TRBJ1-2, with TRBD1 matching over 9 bases. Germline V gene lookup returns CDR1 KGHSH and CDR2 LQKENI. After removal of 1 base from V and 4 bases from J, the junction contained 7 bases not matched to a gene. The length of the CDR3 is 16 residues. CDR3 DNA: TGTGCCAGCTCACCACTCGCCGACAGGGGGGTCTATGGCTACACCTTC. Its protein is CASSPLADRGVYGYTF.